This T cell receptor (beta chain) is drawn from a study of early T cells in non-severe SARS-CoV-2 infection. Individual cDNA molecules were tagged with unique molecular identifiers. TCRdb re-called the 5' RACE reads with MiXCR, one entry per CDR3 protein. There are around 35,000 distinct CDR3 sequences in the sample; approximately 6% occur only once, and 5% to 6% lies in the top ten. The length of the CDR3 is 14 residues. V lost 6 bases and J lost 0, with 12 bases in between. From germline, CDR1 is DFQATT and CDR2 SNEGSKA (reference sequence). General observations from the study: Anti-spike CD8 specificities were favored by VDJdb matching, whose results missed private and CD4 specificities.

This clonotype was seen many times. The antigen is not known. This sequence joins TRBV20-1 and TRBJ1-5; D is undetermined. Sequenced input: whole blood. This TCR derives from an adult who was a healthcare worker with PCR-confirmed SARS-CoV-2 infection or an uninfected control (not recorded which). CDR3 sequence: CSATPPGSNQPQHF. CDR3 DNA: TGCAGTGCCACCCCGCCGGGTAGCAATCAGCCCCAGCATTTT.